This T cell receptor beta chain was captured by sequencing in a study of blood T cell repertoires in COVID-19. Study in general: COVID-19 samples from acute and convalescent phases originated in the United States, Italy and Spain. From T cells, B-cell-depleted T cells, or PBMCs came the material, which was cDNA or gDNA.

CDR1 MNHEY and CDR2 SVGAGI come from the germline V gene. Deletions cut 8 bases from V and 5 bases from J, with 21 bases between. This CDR3 spans 15 amino acids. Study processing details: How many nucleated cells were present was estimated from reference gene primer amplification. The protocol was immunoSEQ multiplex PCR, while the TCRdb copy is restricted to in-frame clones and leaves out a portion. V, J and clone size are those of that table, while D and trimming were read from the DNA. The profile shows some 400,000 clones, over 65% of them singletons. The chain links TRBV6-5 to TRBJ1-2, with TRBD1 as a possible D gene (5 bases). The clonotype comes from a human donor with acute or convalescent COVID-19. The donor label of this sample is uncertain. The sequencing sample was made of peripheral blood. Here the CDR3 DNA reads TGTGCCAGCGGGGGGGAGCGGGGGGTTTTTTATGGCTACACCTTC. It encodes CASGGERGVFYGYTF.